The 26 T cell receptor beta chains in this list originate from one sample, sequenced in a study of blood T cell repertoires in COVID-19. Profiled with immunoSEQ multiplex PCR; TCRdb holds only in-frame clones, not every one. This table holds some 170,000 clones, more than 75% found once. Material: PBMCs or T cells enriched from blood (not recorded which). These receptors were collected from a woman in her fifties or sixties who had recovered from COVID-19.

This clone was recorded only once. The chain employs TRBV7-8 and TRBJ2-3, with D possibly TRBD1 on 6 matching bases. V shed 5 bases and J shed 9 bases, with 15 bases lying between them. Germline loops: CDR1 SGHVS, CDR2 FQNEAQ. This CDR3 is 13 amino acids long. CDR3 sequence (DNA): TGTGCCAGCAGCCCAACAGGGTTAGAGACGCAGTATTTT. It is translated as CASSPTGLETQYF. Using reference TRBV7-8 and TRBJ2-3 for the parts outside the CDR3, the full variable domain is GAGVSQSPRYKVAKRGQDVALRCDPISGHVSLFWYQQALGQGPEFLTYFQNEAQLDKSGLPSDRFFAERPEGSVSTLKIQRTQQEDSAVYLCASSPTGLETQYFGPGTRLTVL.

The chain links TRBV2 to TRBJ2-1, with D tentatively TRBD1 (5 bases). This CDR3 contains 13 residues. V gave up 7 bases and J gave up 6 bases, with 13 bases separating them. Per germline, CDR1 SNHLY and CDR2 FYNNEI. The CDR3 sequence is CASNPTEINEQFF. The CDR3 DNA sequence: TGTGCCAGCAACCCGACAGAGATCAATGAGCAGTTCTTC.

The CDR3 here is CAWSAGTGEKLFF. The CDR3 DNA reads as TGTGCCTGGAGTGCCGGGACAGGGGAAAAACTGTTTTTT. This chain uses TRBV30 with TRBJ1-4, with 9 positions matching TRBD1. In germline, CDR1 is GTSNPN, CDR2 SVGIG (reference sequence). With V trimmed by 1 base and J by 8 bases, 2 bases remained unmatched. This CDR3 is 13 amino acids long.

The chain combines TRBV13 with TRBJ2-3, with TRBD1 matching over 9 bases. Germline V lookup: CDR1 PRHDT, CDR2 FYEKMQ (reference sequence). Trimming at V came to 4 bases and at J to 4 bases, leaving 3 bases not matched to a gene. This CDR3 region has 14 residues. The CDR3 spells CASSWGQGSDTQYF. Written as DNA, the CDR3 is TGTGCCAGCAGCTGGGGACAGGGATCAGATACGCAGTATTTT.

The chain couples TRBV12-5 to TRBJ2-1, with TRBD2 matching 11 bases. Germline CDR1 is LGHNT and CDR2 is FRNRAP. The CDR3 sequence is 18 residues long. V dropped 2 bases and J dropped 1; count of bases not matched to a gene: 7. CDR3: CASGLRLAGGGSYNEQFF. The CDR3 DNA sequence: TGTGCTAGTGGTTTGAGGCTAGCGGGAGGCGGTTCCTACAATGAGCAGTTCTTC.

The chain is built from TRBV3-1 (or the pseudogene TRBV3-2) and TRBJ2-1; 10 bases align to TRBD2. CDR3 length: 14 residues. Losses at the gene ends were 6 bases for V and 10 bases for J; bases not matched to a gene: 9. Germline V gives CDR1 LGHDT, CDR2 YNNKEL (reference sequence). DNA for the CDR3: TGTGCCAGCAGACCTAGCGGGAGACTCTTGGAGCAGTTCTTC. This encodes CASRPSGRLLEQFF.

This chain links TRBV6-1 with TRBJ2-2; D might be TRBD2 (6 bases). V lost 1 base to trimming and J lost 2 bases, with 8 bases between them. CDR3 size: 15 residues. Per the germline V gene, CDR1 is MNHNS and CDR2 is SASEGT. CDR3 sequence: CASSEVSGNTGELFF. Written as DNA, the CDR3 is TGTGCCAGCAGTGAAGTTAGCGGCAACACCGGGGAGCTGTTTTTT.

This chain uses TRBV29-1 with TRBJ2-7; 9 nucleotides line up with TRBD1. V shed 6 bases and J 1 base; nucleotides not matched to a gene: 4. From germline, CDR1 is SQVTM and CDR2 ANQGSEA. The CDR3 extends over 13 amino acids. DNA of the CDR3: TGCAGCGTGGACGGACAGGGGTCCTACGAGCAGTACTTC. This encodes CSVDGQGSYEQYF.

The chain joins TRBV28 to TRBJ1-2; 9 bases fit TRBD1. The CDR3 has 11 amino acids. Germline lookup yields CDR1 MDHEN and CDR2 SYDVKM. V was clipped by 6 bases and J by 13 bases; unmatched bases: 6. CDR3 bases: TGTGCCAGCAGAGGGACAGGGTTGCCCACCTTC. Its protein is CASRGTGLPTF.

The rearrangement links TRBV30 to TRBJ1-2; tentatively, D is TRBD1 (5 bases). V was pared by 4 bases and J by 4 bases, with 13 bases between. Germline lookup yields CDR1 GTSNPN and CDR2 SVGIG (reference sequence). This CDR3 is built from 13 residues. DNA of the CDR3: TGTGCCTGGATCAGAGCAGGGATCTATGGCTACACCTTC. Translated: CAWIRAGIYGYTF. The entire variable domain, with the rest obtained from reference TRBV30 and TRBJ1-2, is as follows: SQTIHQWPATLVQPVGSPLSLECTVEGTSNPNLYWYRQAAGRGLQLLFYSVGIGQISSEVPQNLSASRPQDRQFILSSKKLLLSDSGFYLCAWIRAGIYGYTFGSGTRLTVV.

The gene calls are TRBV9 and TRBJ1-2, with D perhaps TRBD1 (5 bases). The V end was cut by 4 bases, the J end by 4 bases, with 20 bases between. Germline CDR1 reads SGDLS; CDR2 reads YYNGEE. The CDR3 contains 16 residues. This chain's CDR3 is CASSSDLGGRSYGYTF. In nucleotides, the CDR3 is TGTGCCAGCAGCTCCGACCTCGGGGGTAGGAGCTATGGCTACACCTTC.

This clone was observed a single time. The chain recombines TRBV10-3 with TRBJ2-1, with 13 positions matching TRBD2. The trim removed 3 bases at V and 9 bases at J, leaving 5 bases unmatched. The germline V gene has CDR1 ENHRY and CDR2 SYGVKD. The CDR3 spans 15 residues. CDR3 nucleotide sequence: TGTGCCATCAGTGACTCCACTAGCGGGAGGGGTGAGCAGTTCTTC. As protein: CAISDSTSGRGEQFF.

This clone was seen more than once but under ten times. The chain couples TRBV10-3 to TRBJ2-1; 8 bases line up with TRBD2. Looked up from germline, CDR1 is ENHRY and CDR2 is SYGVKD. The V segment lost 6 bases and the J segment 5 bases; nucleotides outside the gene matches: 9. The CDR3 totals 15 residues. The chain's CDR3 is CAISATSATDNEQFF. The CDR3 nucleotides read TGTGCCATCAGCGCGACTAGCGCGACCGACAATGAGCAGTTCTTC.

The chain employs TRBV5-4 and TRBJ2-3; D is possibly TRBD1 (5 bases). The germline gives CDR1 SGHNT, CDR2 YYREEE (reference sequence). The V gene lost 0 bases and the J gene lost 4 bases, with 15 bases spanning the gap. The CDR3 is made up of 16 amino acids. For the CDR3, the DNA is TGTGCCAGCAGCTTGGGGTCAGGGATCCCTCCAGATACGCAGTATTTT. Translated, it gives CASSLGSGIPPDTQYF.

The rearrangement links TRBV5-1 to TRBJ2-6, with unresolved D. This CDR3 region has 15 residues. Germline CDR1 and CDR2: SGHRS and YFSETQ. V was clipped by 0 bases and J by 4 bases, with 8 bases between them. The CDR3 DNA sequence: TGCGCCAGCAGCTTGGCCTTAAGCGGGGCCAACGTCCTGACTTTC. It specifies CASSLALSGANVLTF.

The chain uses TRBV12-3 or TRBV12-4 and TRBJ1-2; D remains ambiguous. The germline V and J ends were trimmed by 2 bases and 8 bases, with 12 bases remaining between them. The CDR3 consists of 13 residues. DNA for the CDR3: TGTGCCAGCAGTTTAAGGCTCGACTGGGGCTACACCTTC. It is translated as CASSLRLDWGYTF.

The chain joins TRBV4-2 to TRBJ1-1, with D possibly matching TRBD1 (5 bases). Trimming removed 1 base at V and 5 bases at J, with 11 bases between. Germline V CDR1 and CDR2: LGHNA, YNFKEQ. The CDR3 spans 14 residues. CDR3 region: CASSQGWGGTEAFF. CDR3 DNA sequence: TGTGCCAGCAGCCAAGGGTGGGGGGGGACTGAAGCTTTCTTT.

This chain connects TRBV29-1 to TRBJ2-5; D is ambiguous. With 7 bases removed from V and 2 bases from J, the gap between germline ends came to 11 bases. CDR3 size: 12 residues. Per germline, CDR1 SQVTM and CDR2 ANQGSEA. The CDR3, as DNA: TGCAGCGGTACGGTCGTACAAGAGACCCAGTACTTC. Its protein is CSGTVVQETQYF.

The V call is TRBV28, the J call TRBJ2-3; D not certain. Germline loops: CDR1 MDHEN, CDR2 SYDVKM. This CDR3 comprises 14 residues. V lost 4 bases, J lost 0 bases, and 8 bases lay in between. CDR3 DNA: TGTGCCAGCAGTTCACAGATTAGCACAGATACGCAGTATTTT. This encodes CASSSQISTDTQYF.

The chain uses TRBV4-3 and TRBJ2-7; D ambiguous. Germline V gene sequence: CDR1 LGHNA, CDR2 YSLEER. CDR3 size: 15 residues. V lost 0 bases to trimming and J lost 6 bases, with 15 bases between them. DNA for the CDR3: TGCGCCAGCAGCCAAGAGAAGCTAACTTCGGGCGAGCAGTACTTC. Amino acids: CASSQEKLTSGEQYF.

The J gene is TRBJ1-6, the V gene TRBV28, with TRBD1 as a possible D gene (6 bases). The germline gives CDR1 MDHEN, CDR2 SYDVKM. Trimming pared 8 bases from V and 0 bases from J, leaving 20 bases between. The CDR3 covers 18 residues. In nucleotides, the CDR3 is TGTGCCAGCCCGAATCAGCGGGGGCGGGGCTCCTATAATTCACCCCTCCACTTT. Residues: CASPNQRGRGSYNSPLHF.

The CDR3 bases are TGTGCCAGCAGTTACCCTACTAGCGGTCTTTCCTACGAGCAGTACTTC. It encodes CASSYPTSGLSYEQYF. V and J are TRBV6-2 or TRBV6-3 and TRBJ2-7; TRBD2 agrees at 8 bases. V was pared by 2 bases and J by 1 base, with 7 bases of the junction left unmatched. The length of the CDR3 is 16 residues. CDR1 and CDR2 from the germline V gene are MNHEY and SVGEGT.

This sequence joins TRBV18 and TRBJ2-7; weak D call: TRBD2 (5 bases). Trimming pared 4 bases from V and 3 bases from J, leaving 13 bases between. The CDR3 has 14 residues. CDR1 is KGHSH, CDR2 LQKENI, per germline. Written as DNA, the CDR3 is TGTGCCAGCTCACTATCTAGCAAGAGCTACGAGCAGTACTTC. Translation: CASSLSSKSYEQYF.

The chain recombines TRBV10-3 with TRBJ2-1; TRBD2 is a possible D gene (6 bases). CDR3 length equals 14 residues. Germline-derived CDR1 and CDR2 are ENHRY and SYGVKD. Trimming left V 4 bases short and J 3 bases short, with 10 bases between. The CDR3 DNA follows: TGTGCCATCAGTGGGCTAGCGAACTACAATGAGCAGTTCTTC. Amino acid sequence: CAISGLANYNEQFF.

About this clone: The same CDR3 can be traced to other DNA sequences in this sample. The CDR3 sequence: CSVVGGVGETQYF. Written as DNA, the CDR3 is TGCAGCGTCGTGGGAGGGGTAGGGGAGACCCAGTACTTC. This chain links TRBV29-1 with TRBJ2-5; 7 positions agree with TRBD2. The CDR3 sequence is 13 residues long. V dropped 6 bases and J dropped 5; count of bases not matched to a gene: 9. Germline CDR1 SQVTM, CDR2 ANQGSEA.

The V gene is TRBV6-6, the J gene TRBJ1-4; TRBD1 agrees at 8 bases. J lost 4 bases, V lost 8 bases, and 3 bases had no gene match. The CDR3 runs to 13 residues. Germline-derived CDR1 and CDR2 are MNHNY and SVGAGI (reference sequence). This CDR3 is CASATGDNEKLFF. The CDR3 nucleotides are TGTGCCAGCGCGACAGGGGATAATGAAAAACTGTTTTTT.